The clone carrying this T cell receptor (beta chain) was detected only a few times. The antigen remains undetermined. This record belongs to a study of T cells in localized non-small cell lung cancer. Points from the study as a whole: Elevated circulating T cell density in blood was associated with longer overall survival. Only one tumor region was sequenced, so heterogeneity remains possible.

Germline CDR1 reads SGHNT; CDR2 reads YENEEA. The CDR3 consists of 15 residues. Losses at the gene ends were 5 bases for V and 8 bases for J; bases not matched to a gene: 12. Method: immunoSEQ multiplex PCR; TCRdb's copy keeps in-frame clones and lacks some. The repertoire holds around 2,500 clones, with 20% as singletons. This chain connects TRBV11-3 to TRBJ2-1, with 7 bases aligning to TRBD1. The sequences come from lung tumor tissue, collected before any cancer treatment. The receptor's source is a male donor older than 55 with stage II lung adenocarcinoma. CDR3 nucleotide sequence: TGTGCCAGCAGCATCGGGACAGTGAGGAGAGATGAGCAGTTCTTC. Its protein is CASSIGTVRRDEQFF.